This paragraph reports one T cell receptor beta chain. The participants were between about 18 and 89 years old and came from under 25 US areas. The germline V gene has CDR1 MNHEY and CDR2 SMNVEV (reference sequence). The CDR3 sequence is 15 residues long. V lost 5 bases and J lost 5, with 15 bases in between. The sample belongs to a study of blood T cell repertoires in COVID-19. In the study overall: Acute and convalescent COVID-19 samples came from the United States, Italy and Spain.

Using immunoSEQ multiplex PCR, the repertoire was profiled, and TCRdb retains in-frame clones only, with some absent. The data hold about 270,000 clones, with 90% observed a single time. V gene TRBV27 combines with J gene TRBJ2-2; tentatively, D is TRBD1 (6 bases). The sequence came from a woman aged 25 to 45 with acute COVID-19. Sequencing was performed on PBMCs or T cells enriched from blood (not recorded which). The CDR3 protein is CASSPGTLGTGELFF. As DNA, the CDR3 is TGTGCCAGCAGTCCCGGGACACTCGGGACCGGGGAGCTGTTTTTT.